A selection of T cell receptor beta chains follows, all from one sample in a study of blood T cell repertoires in COVID-19. Repertoires were generated with immunoSEQ multiplex PCR, while TCRdb's copy carries only in-frame clones and drops some. The top ten hold around 3% of the sample, which has a few hundred thousand clones, approximately 85% seen once. Material for sequencing was peripheral blood. The receptors originated from a man aged 50 to 60 who had recovered from COVID-19. The CDR3 runs from the conserved cysteine through the conserved F or W.

cdr3_aa	v_call
CASSAPGQGTDTQYF	TRBV28
CSASFGQGAKDTQYF	TRBV20-1
CASSREGVSSYEQYF	TRBV27
CASRSSSLPTF	TRBV28
CASSPARTSGYSYEQYF	TRBV19
CAWSVMRGPNSPLHF	TRBV30
CAISAMGQGYNEQFF	TRBV10-3
CASRRAFGGYTF	TRBV6-5
CASSSQGGEAALAFF	TRBV5-1
CASSYSVLTRDEQFF	TRBV6-5
CASSPPSVLDNEQFF	TRBV6-5
CASSEIKGEETQYF	TRBV10-1
CASSPLAGGGEQYF	TRBV27
CASSISGGKETQYF	TRBV19
CASSEIRAYEQYF	TRBV2
CASTREKNIQYF	TRBV2
CASSFSGTGVGELFF	TRBV27
CASSWTVNNSPLHF	TRBV27
CASTGGLHNSPLHF	TRBV9
CASSPLGERLPNEKLFF	TRBV28
CSVVGGGYEQYF	TRBV29-1
CASSLGTANYGYTF	TRBV7-2
CAWRAEGAGNYGYTF	TRBV30
CASSETERVNEKLFF	TRBV2
CASSVGDTIYF	TRBV5-6
CASSLYVPAGEGELFF	TRBV7-4
CASSWGVNNEQFF	TRBV5-1
CAKRSPGELFF	TRBV30
CAWGQGSKTQYF	TRBV30
CASSSAGTGNKNIQYF	TRBV5-4
CASSLGTGERTGELFF	TRBV7-9